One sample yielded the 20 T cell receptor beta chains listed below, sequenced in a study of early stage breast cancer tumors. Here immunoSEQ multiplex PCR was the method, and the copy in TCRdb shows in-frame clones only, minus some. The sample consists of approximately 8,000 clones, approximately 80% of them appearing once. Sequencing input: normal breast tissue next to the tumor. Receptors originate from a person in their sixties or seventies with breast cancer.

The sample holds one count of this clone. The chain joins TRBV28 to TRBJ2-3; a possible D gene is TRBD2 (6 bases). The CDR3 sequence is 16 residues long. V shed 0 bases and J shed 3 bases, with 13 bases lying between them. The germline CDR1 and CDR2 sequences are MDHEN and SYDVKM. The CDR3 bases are TGTGCCAGCAGTTTATGGGGTCAGGGACTTACAGATACGCAGTATTTT. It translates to CASSLWGQGLTDTQYF.

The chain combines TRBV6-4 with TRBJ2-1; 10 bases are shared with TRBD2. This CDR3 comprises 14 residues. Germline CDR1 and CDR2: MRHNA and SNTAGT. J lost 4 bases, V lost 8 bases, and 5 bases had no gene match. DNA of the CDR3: TGTGCCAGCGCCGGGACTAGCGAGTACAATGAGCAGTTCTTC. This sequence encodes CASAGTSEYNEQFF.

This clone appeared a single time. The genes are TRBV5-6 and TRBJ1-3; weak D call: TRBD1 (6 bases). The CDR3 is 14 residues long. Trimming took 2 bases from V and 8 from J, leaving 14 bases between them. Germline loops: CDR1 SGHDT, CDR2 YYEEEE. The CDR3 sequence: CASSFWGRGDTIYF. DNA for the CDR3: TGTGCCAGCAGCTTCTGGGGGCGCGGAGACACCATATATTTT.

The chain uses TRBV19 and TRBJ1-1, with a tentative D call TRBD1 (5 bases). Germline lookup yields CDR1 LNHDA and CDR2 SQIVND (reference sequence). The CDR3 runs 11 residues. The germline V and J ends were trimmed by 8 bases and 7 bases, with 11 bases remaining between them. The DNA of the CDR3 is TGTGCCAGTGACCGGGACGGTGAAGCTTTCTTT. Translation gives CASDRDGEAFF.

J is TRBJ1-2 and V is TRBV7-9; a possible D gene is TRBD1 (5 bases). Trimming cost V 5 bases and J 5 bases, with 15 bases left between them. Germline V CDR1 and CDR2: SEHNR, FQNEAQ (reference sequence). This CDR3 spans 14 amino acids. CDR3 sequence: CASSPGPLWYGYTF. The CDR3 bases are TGTGCCAGCAGCCCGGGACCTCTTTGGTATGGCTACACCTTC.

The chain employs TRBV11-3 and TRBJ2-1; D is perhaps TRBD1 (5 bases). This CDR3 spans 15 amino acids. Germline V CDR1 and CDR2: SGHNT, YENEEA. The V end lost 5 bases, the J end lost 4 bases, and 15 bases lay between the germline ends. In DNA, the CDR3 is TGTGCCAGCAGCCTCCGAAAGGGGTATTACAATGAGCAGTTCTTC. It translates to CASSLRKGYYNEQFF.

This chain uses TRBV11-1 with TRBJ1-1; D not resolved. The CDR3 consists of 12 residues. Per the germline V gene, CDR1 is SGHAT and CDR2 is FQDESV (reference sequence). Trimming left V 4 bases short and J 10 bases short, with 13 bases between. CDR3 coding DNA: TGTGCCAGCAGCTCCGGTAGGCTCGGAGCTTTCTTT. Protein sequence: CASSSGRLGAFF. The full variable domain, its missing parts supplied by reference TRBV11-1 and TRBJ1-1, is EAEVAQSPRYKITEKSQAVAFWCDPISGHATLYWYRQILGQGPELLVQFQDESVVDDSQLPKDRFSAERLKGVDSTLKIQPAELGDSAMYLCASSSGRLGAFFGQGTRLTVV.

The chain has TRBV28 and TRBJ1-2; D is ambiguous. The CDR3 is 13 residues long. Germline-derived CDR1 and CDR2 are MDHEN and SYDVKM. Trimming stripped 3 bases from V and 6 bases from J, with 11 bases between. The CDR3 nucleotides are TGTGCCAGCAGTTTCTCGCTCGCCCATGGCTACACCTTC. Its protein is CASSFSLAHGYTF.

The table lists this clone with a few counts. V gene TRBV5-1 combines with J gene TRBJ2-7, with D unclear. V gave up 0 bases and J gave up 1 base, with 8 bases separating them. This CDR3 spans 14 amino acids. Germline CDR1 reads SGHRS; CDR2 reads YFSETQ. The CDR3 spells CASSLVVTSYEQYF. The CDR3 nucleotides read TGCGCCAGCAGCTTGGTAGTGACTTCCTACGAGCAGTACTTC.

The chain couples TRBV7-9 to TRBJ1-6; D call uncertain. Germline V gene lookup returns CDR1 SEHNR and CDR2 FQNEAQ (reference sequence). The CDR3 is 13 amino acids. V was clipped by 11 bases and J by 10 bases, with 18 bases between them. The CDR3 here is CAGSEMVTSPLHF. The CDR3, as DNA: TGTGCCGGTAGCGAAATGGTGACCTCACCCCTCCACTTT. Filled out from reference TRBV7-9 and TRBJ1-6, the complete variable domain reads DTGVSQNPRHKITKRGQNVTFRCDPISEHNRLYWYRQTLGQGPEFLTYFQNEAQLEKSRLLSDRFSAERPKGSFSTLEIQRTEQGDSAMYLCAGSEMVTSPLHFGNGTRLTVT.

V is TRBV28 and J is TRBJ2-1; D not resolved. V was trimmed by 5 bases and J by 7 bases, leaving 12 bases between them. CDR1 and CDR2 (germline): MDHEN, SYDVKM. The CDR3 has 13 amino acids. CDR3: CASSPLERNEQFF. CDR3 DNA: TGTGCCAGCAGTCCCCTTGAGAGGAATGAGCAGTTCTTC.

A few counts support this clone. CDR3 nucleotide sequence: TGTGCCAGCAGCCTGGCGGGGGCTTGGAATCAGCCCCAGCATTTT. This translates into CASSLAGAWNQPQHF. The genes are TRBV11-2 and TRBJ1-5, with D possibly being TRBD1 (6 bases). Trimming took off 5 bases at V and 4 bases at J, with 15 bases between the two ends. Germline-derived CDR1 and CDR2 are SGHAT and FQNNGV. This CDR3 has 15 residues.

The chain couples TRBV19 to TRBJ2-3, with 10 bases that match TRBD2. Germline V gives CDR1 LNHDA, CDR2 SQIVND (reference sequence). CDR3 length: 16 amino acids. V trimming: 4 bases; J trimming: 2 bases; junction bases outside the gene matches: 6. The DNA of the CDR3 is TGTGCCAGTAGTAGAGCGGGAGGGCCGGACACAGATACGCAGTATTTT. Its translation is CASSRAGGPDTDTQYF.

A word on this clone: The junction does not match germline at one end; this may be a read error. Here the CDR3 reads CASSTSGPKETQYF. The CDR3 region has the DNA TGTGCTAGCAGCACTTCCGGGCCAAAAGAGACCCAGTACTTC. The chain joins TRBV7-7 to TRBJ2-5; D remains unclear. Looked up from germline, CDR1 is SSHAT and CDR2 is FNYEAQ (reference sequence). The CDR3 length is 14 residues.

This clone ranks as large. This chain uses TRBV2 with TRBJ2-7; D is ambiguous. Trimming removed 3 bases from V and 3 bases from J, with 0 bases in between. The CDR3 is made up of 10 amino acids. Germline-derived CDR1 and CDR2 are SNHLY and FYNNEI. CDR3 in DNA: TGTGCCAGCAGTGACTACGAGCAGTACTTC. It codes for CASSDYEQYF.

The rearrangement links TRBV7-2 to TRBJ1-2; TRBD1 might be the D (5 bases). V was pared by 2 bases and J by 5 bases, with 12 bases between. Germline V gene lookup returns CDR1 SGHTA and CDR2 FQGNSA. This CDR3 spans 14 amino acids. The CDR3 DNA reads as TGTGCCAGCAGCTTATTTCAGGGAACTTATGGCTACACCTTC. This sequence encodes CASSLFQGTYGYTF.

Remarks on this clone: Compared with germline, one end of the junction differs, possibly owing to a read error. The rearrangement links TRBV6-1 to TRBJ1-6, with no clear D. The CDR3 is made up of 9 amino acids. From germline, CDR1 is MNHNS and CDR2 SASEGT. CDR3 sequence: CASSNSLIF. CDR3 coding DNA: TGTGCCAGCAGTAACAGTCTGATTTTT.

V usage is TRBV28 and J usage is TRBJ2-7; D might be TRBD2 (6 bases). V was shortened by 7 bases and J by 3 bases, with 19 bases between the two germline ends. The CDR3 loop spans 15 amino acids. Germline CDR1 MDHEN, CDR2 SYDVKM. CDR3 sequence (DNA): TGTGCCAGCACCCCCACTGGAGCGGGCCTCTACGAGCAGTACTTC. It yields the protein CASTPTGAGLYEQYF.

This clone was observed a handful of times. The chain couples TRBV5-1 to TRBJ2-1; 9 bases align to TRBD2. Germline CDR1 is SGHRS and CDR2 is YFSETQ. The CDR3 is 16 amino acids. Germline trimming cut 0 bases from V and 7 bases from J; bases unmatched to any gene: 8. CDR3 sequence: CASSLGGAGGGNEQFF. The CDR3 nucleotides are TGCGCCAGCAGCTTGGGGGGAGCGGGAGGAGGGAATGAGCAGTTCTTC. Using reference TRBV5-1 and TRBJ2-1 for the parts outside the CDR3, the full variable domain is KAGVTQTPRYLIKTRGQQVTLSCSPISGHRSVSWYQQTPGQGLQFLFEYFSETQRNKGNFPGRFSGRQFSNSRSEMNVSTLELGDSALYLCASSLGGAGGGNEQFFGPGTRLTVL.

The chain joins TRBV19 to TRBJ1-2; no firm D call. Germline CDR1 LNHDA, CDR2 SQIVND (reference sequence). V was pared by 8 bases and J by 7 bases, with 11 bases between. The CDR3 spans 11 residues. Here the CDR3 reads CASGYQAGYTF. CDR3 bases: TGTGCCAGTGGTTATCAGGCTGGCTACACCTTC.